The 6 T cell receptor beta chains listed next were all sequenced from one sample in a study of blood T cell repertoires in COVID-19. Libraries were prepared by immunoSEQ multiplex PCR; TCRdb keeps only in-frame clonotypes and omits some of them. The profile shows roughly 200,000 clones, just under 85% of them singletons. The sample comprised peripheral blood. The receptor source for this set is a woman in her sixties or seventies with active or convalescent COVID-19.

V is TRBV7-8 and J is TRBJ2-1; 7 nucleotides match TRBD2. Germline CDR1 SGHVS, CDR2 FQNEAQ. The V segment lost 1 base and the J segment 4 bases; nucleotides outside the gene matches: 10. The CDR3 has 17 amino acids. CDR3 loop: CASSLEWLAGDYNEQFF. The CDR3 DNA reads TGTGCCAGCAGCTTAGAGTGGTTGGCGGGAGATTACAATGAGCAGTTCTTC.

The chain joins TRBV19 to TRBJ2-1; 9 bases agree with TRBD2. Looked up from germline, CDR1 is LNHDA and CDR2 is SQIVND (reference sequence). This CDR3 is built from 16 residues. Trimming took 0 bases from V and 8 from J; bases not matched to a gene: 8. Here the CDR3 reads CASSIDRAGGRHEQFF. CDR3 in DNA: TGTGCCAGTAGTATAGACCGAGCGGGAGGCCGGCATGAGCAGTTCTTC. Full variable domain (remainder filled in from reference TRBV19 and TRBJ2-1): DGGITQSPKYLFRKEGQNVTLSCEQNLNHDAMYWYRQDPGQGLRLIYYSQIVNDFQKGDIAEGYSVSREKKESFPLTVTSAQKNPTAFYLCASSIDRAGGRHEQFFGPGTRLTVL.

This chain links TRBV28 with TRBJ2-6; no firm D call. V was clipped by 9 bases and J by 3 bases, with 6 bases between them. Germline V lookup: CDR1 MDHEN, CDR2 SYDVKM. The CDR3 consists of 12 residues. Here the CDR3 DNA reads TGTGCCAGTAACGGTGGGGCCAACGTCCTGACTTTC. Amino acid sequence: CASNGGANVLTF.

The chain links TRBV9 to TRBJ2-4, with 7 bases that match TRBD1. Germline-derived CDR1 and CDR2 are SGDLS and YYNGEE. Germline trimming cut 4 bases from V and 3 bases from J; bases unmatched to any gene: 7. The CDR3 is 15 residues long. CDR3 protein: CASSLRGDSKNIQYF. The CDR3 DNA reads as TGTGCCAGCAGCCTTAGAGGGGACAGCAAAAACATTCAGTACTTC.

The sample holds a few counts of this clone. V gene TRBV2 combines with J gene TRBJ1-1, with D perhaps TRBD1 (5 bases). CDR3 length equals 12 residues. Trimming removed 6 bases from V and 8 bases from J, with 13 bases in between. Germline V gene sequence: CDR1 SNHLY, CDR2 FYNNEI. The CDR3 DNA follows: TGTGCCAGCAGGACAGAGCTCGCCGAAGCTTTCTTT. Protein: CASRTELAEAFF. Full variable domain (missing parts from reference TRBV2 and TRBJ1-1): EPEVTQTPSHQVTQMGQEVILRCVPISNHLYFYWYRQILGQKVEFLVSFYNNEISEKSEIFDDQFSVERPDGSNFTLKIRSTKLEDSAMYFCASRTELAEAFFGQGTRLTVV.

The J gene is TRBJ2-1, the V gene TRBV19; the D gene is possibly TRBD2 (6 bases). Germline-derived CDR1 and CDR2 are LNHDA and SQIVND (reference sequence). This CDR3 comprises 16 residues. The germline V and J ends were trimmed by 5 bases and 6 bases, with 20 bases remaining between them. Written as DNA, the CDR3 is TGTGCCAGTAGTCCCGGGACTCTTGAAGGGCGCAATGAGCAGTTCTTC. Encoded protein: CASSPGTLEGRNEQFF.